The clone carrying this TCR beta chain has just one count. The source of the sample is a study of blood T cell repertoires in COVID-19. Background on the study: The samples span acute and convalescent COVID-19 from the United States, Italy and Spain.

V dropped 6 bases and J dropped 3 bases, with 11 bases sitting between them. This CDR3 spans 13 amino acids. Germline V lookup: CDR1 SGHAT, CDR2 FQDESV (reference sequence). Authors' methods: Nucleated cell counts were estimated from reference gene primer amplification. Generated by immunoSEQ multiplex PCR, the TCRdb table keeps only in-frame clones and is missing some. D and trimming were read from the DNA, whereas the V and J calls and clone size are those reported in that table. The sample lists about 310,000 clones, around 87% occurring once. The gene calls are TRBV11-1 and TRBJ2-5; D call uncertain. The sample consisted of peripheral blood. This receptor was obtained from a man aged 65-85 years with acute or convalescent COVID-19. For the CDR3, the DNA is TGTGCCAGCAGTTGGCCAGAAGAAGAGACCCAGTACTTC. It is translated as CASSWPEEETQYF.